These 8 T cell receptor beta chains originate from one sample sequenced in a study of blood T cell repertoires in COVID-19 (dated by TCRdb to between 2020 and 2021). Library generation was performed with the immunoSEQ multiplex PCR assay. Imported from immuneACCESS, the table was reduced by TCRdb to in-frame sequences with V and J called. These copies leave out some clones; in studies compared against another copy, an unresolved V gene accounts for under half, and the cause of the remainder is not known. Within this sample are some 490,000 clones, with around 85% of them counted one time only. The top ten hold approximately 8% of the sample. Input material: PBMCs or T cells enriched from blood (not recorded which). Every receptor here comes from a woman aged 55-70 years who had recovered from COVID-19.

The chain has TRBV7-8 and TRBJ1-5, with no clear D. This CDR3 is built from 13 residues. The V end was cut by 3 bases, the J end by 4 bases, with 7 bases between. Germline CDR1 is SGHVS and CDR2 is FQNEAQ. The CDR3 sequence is CASSFNRNQPQHF. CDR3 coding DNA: TGTGCCAGCAGCTTTAACCGGAATCAGCCCCAGCATTTT.

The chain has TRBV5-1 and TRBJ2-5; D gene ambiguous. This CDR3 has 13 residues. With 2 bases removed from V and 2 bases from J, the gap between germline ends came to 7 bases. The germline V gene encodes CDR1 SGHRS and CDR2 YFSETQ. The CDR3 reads CASSFRVQETQYF. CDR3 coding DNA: TGCGCCAGCAGCTTTCGTGTTCAAGAGACCCAGTACTTC. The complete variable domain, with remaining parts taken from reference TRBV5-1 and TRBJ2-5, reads KAGVTQTPRYLIKTRGQQVTLSCSPISGHRSVSWYQQTPGQGLQFLFEYFSETQRNKGNFPGRFSGRQFSNSRSEMNVSTLELGDSALYLCASSFRVQETQYFGPGTRLLVL.

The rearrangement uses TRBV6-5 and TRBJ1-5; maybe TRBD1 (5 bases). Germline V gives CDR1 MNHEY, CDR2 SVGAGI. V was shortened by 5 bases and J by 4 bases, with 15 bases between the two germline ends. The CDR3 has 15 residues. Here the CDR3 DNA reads TGTGCCAGCAGTCGTATCGGGACTGTAAATCAGCCCCAGCATTTT. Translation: CASSRIGTVNQPQHF.

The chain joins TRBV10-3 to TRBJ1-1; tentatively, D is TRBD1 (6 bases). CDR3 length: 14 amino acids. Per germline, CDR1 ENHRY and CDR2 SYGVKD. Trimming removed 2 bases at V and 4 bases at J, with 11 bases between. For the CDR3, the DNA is TGTGCCATCAGTGAGCCAGGGGCAACCACTGAAGCTTTCTTT. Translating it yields CAISEPGATTEAFF.

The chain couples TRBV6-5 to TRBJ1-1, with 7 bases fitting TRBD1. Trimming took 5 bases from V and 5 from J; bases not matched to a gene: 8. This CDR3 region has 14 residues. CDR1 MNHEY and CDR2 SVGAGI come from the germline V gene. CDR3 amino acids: CASSPRQGRTEAFF. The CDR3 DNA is TGTGCCAGCAGTCCGCGACAGGGAAGGACTGAAGCTTTCTTT.

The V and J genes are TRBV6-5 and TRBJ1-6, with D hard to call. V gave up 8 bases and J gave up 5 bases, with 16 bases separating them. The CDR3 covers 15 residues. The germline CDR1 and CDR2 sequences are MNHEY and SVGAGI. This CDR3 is CASGRAFNDNSPLHF. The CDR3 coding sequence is TGTGCCAGCGGGAGGGCTTTTAATGATAATTCACCCCTCCACTTT.

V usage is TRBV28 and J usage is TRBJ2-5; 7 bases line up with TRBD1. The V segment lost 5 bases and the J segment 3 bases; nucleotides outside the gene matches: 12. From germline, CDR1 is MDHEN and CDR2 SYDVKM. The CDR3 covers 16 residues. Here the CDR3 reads CASSLAYTGAKETQYF. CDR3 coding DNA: TGTGCCAGCAGTCTGGCTTACACAGGGGCGAAAGAGACCCAGTACTTC. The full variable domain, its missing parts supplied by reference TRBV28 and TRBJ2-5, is DVKVTQSSRYLVKRTGEKVFLECVQDMDHENMFWYRQDPGLGLRLIYFSYDVKMKEKGDIPEGYSVSREKKERFSLILESASTNQTSMYLCASSLAYTGAKETQYFGPGTRLLVL.

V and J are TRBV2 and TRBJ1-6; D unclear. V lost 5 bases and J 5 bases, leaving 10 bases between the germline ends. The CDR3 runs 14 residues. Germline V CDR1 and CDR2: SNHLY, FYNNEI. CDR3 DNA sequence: TGTGCCAGCAGTAGGACTCGGGATAATTCACCCCTCCACTTT. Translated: CASSRTRDNSPLHF.